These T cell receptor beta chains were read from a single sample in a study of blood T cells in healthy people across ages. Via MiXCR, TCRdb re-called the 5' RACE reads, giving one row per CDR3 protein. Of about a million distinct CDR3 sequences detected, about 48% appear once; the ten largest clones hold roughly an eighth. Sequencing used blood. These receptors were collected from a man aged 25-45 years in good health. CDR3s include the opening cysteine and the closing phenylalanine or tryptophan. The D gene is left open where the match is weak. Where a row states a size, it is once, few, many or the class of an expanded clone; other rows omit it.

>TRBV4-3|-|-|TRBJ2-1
CASSQDWSLEQFF
TGCGCCAGCAGCCAAGATTGGTCCCTTGAGCAGTTCTTC
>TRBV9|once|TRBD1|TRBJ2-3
CTSSPRTGQASSQYF
TGTACCAGCAGCCCCCGGACAGGGCAGGCTTCTTCGCAGTATTTT
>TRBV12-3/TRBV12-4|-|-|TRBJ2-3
CASSWDGYTDTQYF
TGTGCCAGCAGTTGGGACGGCTACACAGATACGCAGTATTTT
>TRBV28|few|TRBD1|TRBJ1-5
CASSRRQGAGNQPQHF
TGTGCCAGCAGTCGGCGACAGGGGGCCGGCAATCAGCCCCAGCATTTT
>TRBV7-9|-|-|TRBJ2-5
CASSSQKIGQINEQYF
TGTGCCAGCAGCTCTCAGAAAATAGGTCAAATCAATGAGCAGTACTTC
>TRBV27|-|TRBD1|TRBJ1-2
CATSQGAKGGYTF
TGTGCCACCTCTCAGGGGGCAAAGGGTGGCTACACCTTC
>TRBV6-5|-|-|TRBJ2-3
CASSDLGADTQYF
TGTGCCAGCAGTGACTTGGGGGCGGATACGCAGTATTTT
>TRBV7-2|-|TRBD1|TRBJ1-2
CASSPTPWTGDNYGYTF
TGTGCCAGCAGCCCCACCCCCTGGACAGGAGACAACTATGGCTACACCTTC
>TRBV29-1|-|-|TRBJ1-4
CSVEPVRNEKLFF
TGCAGCGTTGAACCGGTCCGTAATGAAAAACTGTTTTTT
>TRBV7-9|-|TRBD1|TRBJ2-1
CASSSNDRDRDEQFF
TGTGCCAGCAGCTCCAACGACAGGGACAGGGATGAGCAGTTCTTC
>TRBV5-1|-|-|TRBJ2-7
CASSLETVGYEQYF
TGCGCCAGCAGCTTGGAAACAGTGGGTTACGAGCAGTACTTC
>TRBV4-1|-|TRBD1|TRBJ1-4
CASSTRFGTGNEKLFF
TGCGCCAGCAGCACACGATTCGGGACAGGGAATGAAAAACTGTTTTTT
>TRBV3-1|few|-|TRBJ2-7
CASSHTSEQYF
TGTGCCAGCAGCCACACCTCCGAGCAGTACTTC
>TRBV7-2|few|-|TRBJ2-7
CASNRAGNYEQYF
TGTGCCAGCAACCGGGCCGGGAACTACGAGCAGTACTTC
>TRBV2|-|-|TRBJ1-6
CASIWTRYATYNSPLHF
TGTGCCAGCATCTGGACACGATATGCCACTTATAATTCACCCCTCCACTTT
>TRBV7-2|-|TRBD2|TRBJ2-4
CASSPLAGKNIQYF
TGTGCCAGCAGCCCACTAGCGGGAAAAAACATTCAGTACTTC
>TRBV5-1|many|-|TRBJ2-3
CASSLGDSGGTDTQYF
TGCGCCAGCAGCTTGGGCGATAGCGGTGGCACAGATACGCAGTATTTT
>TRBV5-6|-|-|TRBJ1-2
CASSLVGEMDGYTF
TGTGCCAGCAGCTTGGTTGGGGAAATGGATGGCTACACCTTC
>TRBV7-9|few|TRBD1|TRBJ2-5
CASSAHRGLETQYF
TGTGCCAGCAGCGCCCACAGGGGGCTAGAGACCCAGTACTTC
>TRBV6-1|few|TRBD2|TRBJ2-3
CASSPSGGIADTQYF
TGTGCCAGCAGTCCTAGCGGGGGGATAGCAGATACGCAGTATTTT
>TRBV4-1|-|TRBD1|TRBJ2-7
CASSRALDRGREQYF
TGCGCCAGCAGCCGAGCACTCGACAGGGGACGAGAGCAGTACTTC
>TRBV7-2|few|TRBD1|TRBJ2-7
CASSLFWDSSYEQYF
TGTGCCAGCAGCTTATTTTGGGACAGCTCCTACGAGCAGTACTTC
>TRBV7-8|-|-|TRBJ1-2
CASSLAQGRIYGYTF
TGTGCCAGCAGCTTAGCGCAGGGGCGGATCTATGGCTACACCTTC
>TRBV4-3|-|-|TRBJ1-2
CASSPNHEEGANYGYTF
TGCGCCAGCAGCCCCAACCATGAAGAGGGGGCTAACTATGGCTACACCTTC
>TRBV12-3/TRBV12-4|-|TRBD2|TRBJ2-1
CASSLFTSGEQFF
TGTGCCAGCAGTTTATTCACTAGCGGGGAGCAGTTCTTC
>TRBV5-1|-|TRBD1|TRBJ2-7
CASSRFEDRALSSSYEQYF
TGCGCCAGCAGCCGATTTGAGGACAGGGCCCTATCTAGCTCCTACGAGCAGTACTTC
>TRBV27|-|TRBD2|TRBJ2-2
CASRGGEGELFF
TGTGCCAGCCGGGGGGGCGAGGGGGAGCTGTTTTTT
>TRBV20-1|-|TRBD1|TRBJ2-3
CSADRGRRDTQYF
TGCAGCGCCGACAGGGGGCGGAGAGATACGCAGTATTTT
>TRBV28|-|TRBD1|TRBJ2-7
CASSGRRTGAGIHEQYF
TGTGCCAGCAGTGGTAGAAGGACAGGGGCAGGCATCCACGAGCAGTACTTC
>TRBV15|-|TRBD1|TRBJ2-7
CATSIGQGTYEQYF
TGTGCCACCAGCATCGGACAGGGTACCTACGAGCAGTACTTC
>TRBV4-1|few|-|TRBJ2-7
CASSQDGQGGYEQYF
TGCGCCAGCAGCCAAGATGGGCAGGGGGGGTACGAGCAGTACTTC
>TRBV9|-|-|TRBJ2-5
CASSAASGRGQETQYF
TGTGCCAGCAGCGCGGCCTCCGGCAGGGGACAAGAGACCCAGTACTTC
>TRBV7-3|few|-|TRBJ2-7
CASSLRRYGKHSYEQYF
TGTGCCAGCAGCTTAAGGCGGTATGGGAAGCATTCCTACGAGCAGTACTTC
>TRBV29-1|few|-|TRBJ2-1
CSVEIRINEQFF
TGCAGCGTTGAAATTAGAATCAATGAGCAGTTCTTC
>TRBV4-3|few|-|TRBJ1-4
CASSQGKGVSTNEKLFF
TGCGCCAGCAGCCAAGGGAAAGGGGTGTCAACTAATGAAAAACTGTTTTTT
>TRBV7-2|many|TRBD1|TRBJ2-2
CASSLQPTGASTGELFF
TGTGCCAGCAGCTTACAACCGACAGGGGCCTCCACCGGGGAGCTGTTTTTT
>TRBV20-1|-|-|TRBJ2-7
CSASQVHYEQYF
TGCAGTGCTTCTCAAGTACACTACGAGCAGTACTTC
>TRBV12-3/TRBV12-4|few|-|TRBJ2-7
CASSGGSEQYF
TGTGCCAGCAGTGGGGGGTCCGAGCAGTACTTC
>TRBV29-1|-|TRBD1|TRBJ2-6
CSVEDQGAGANVLTF
TGCAGCGTTGAAGATCAGGGGGCTGGGGCCAACGTCCTGACTTTC
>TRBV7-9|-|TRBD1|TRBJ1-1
CASTQGQGGCEAFF
TGTGCCAGCACCCAAGGACAGGGGGGGTGTGAAGCTTTCTTT